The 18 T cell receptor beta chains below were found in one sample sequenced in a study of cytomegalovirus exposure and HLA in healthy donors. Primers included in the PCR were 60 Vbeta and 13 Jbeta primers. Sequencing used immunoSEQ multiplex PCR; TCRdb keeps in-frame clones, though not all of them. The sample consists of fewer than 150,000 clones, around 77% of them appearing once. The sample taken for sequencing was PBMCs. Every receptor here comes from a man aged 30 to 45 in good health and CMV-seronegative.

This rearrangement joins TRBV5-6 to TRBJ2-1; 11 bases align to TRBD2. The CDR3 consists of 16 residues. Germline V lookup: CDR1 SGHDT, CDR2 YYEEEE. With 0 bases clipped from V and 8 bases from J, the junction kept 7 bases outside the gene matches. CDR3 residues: CASSLGASGRFDEQFF. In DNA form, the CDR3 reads TGTGCCAGCAGCTTGGGGGCTAGCGGGAGGTTCGATGAGCAGTTCTTC.

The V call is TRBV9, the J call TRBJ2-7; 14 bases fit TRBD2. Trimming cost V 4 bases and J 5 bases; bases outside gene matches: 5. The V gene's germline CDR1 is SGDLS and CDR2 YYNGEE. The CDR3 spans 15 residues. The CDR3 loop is CASSPGTSGSNEQYF. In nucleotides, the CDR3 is TGTGCCAGCAGCCCAGGGACTAGCGGGAGTAACGAGCAGTACTTC. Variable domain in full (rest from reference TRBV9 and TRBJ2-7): DSGVTQTPKHLITATGQRVTLRCSPRSGDLSVYWYQQSLDQGLQFLIQYYNGEERAKGNILERFSAQQFPDLHSELNLSSLELGDSALYFCASSPGTSGSNEQYFGPGTRLTVT.

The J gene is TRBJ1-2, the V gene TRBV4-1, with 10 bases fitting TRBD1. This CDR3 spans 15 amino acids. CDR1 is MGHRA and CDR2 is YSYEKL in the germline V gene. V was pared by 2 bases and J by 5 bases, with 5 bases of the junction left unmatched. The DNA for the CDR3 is TGCGCCAGCAGCCAAACTCCGGGACAGGGGTATGGCTACACCTTC. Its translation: CASSQTPGQGYGYTF.

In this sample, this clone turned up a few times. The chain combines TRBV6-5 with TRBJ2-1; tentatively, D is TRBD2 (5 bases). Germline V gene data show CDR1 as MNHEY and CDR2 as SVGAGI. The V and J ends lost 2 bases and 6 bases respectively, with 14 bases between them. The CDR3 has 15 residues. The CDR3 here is CASSYGGSGSNEQFF. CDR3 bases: TGTGCCAGCAGTTACGGTGGGAGTGGGTCCAATGAGCAGTTCTTC.

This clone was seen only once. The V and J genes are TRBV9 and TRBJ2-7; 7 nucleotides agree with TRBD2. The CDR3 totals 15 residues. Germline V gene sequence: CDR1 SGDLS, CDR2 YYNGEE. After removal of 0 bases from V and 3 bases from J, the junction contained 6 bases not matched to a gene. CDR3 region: CASSVGLAGDYEQYF. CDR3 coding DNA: TGTGCCAGCAGCGTAGGACTAGCAGGCGACTACGAGCAGTACTTC.

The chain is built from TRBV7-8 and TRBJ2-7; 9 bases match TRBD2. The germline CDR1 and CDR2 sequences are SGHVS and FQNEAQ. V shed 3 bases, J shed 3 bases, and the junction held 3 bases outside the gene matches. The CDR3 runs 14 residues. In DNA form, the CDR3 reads TGTGCCAGCAGCTTGCTAGCGGGAAGCTACGAGCAGTACTTC. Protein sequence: CASSLLAGSYEQYF.

CDR3 residues: CASSPKGTANSGNTIYF. CDR3 bases: TGTGCCAGCAGCCCGAAGGGGACAGCTAACTCTGGAAACACCATATATTTT. This rearrangement joins TRBV4-2 to TRBJ1-3, with TRBD1 matching 7 bases. The V segment lost 4 bases and the J segment 0 bases; nucleotides outside the gene matches: 9. CDR1 is LGHNA, CDR2 YNFKEQ, per germline. The CDR3 totals 17 residues.

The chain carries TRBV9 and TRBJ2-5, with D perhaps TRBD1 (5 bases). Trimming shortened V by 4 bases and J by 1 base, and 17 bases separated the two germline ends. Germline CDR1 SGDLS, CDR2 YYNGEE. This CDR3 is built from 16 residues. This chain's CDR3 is CASSPGSFPAQETQYF. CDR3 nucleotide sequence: TGTGCCAGCAGCCCAGGGTCGTTTCCCGCCCAAGAGACCCAGTACTTC.

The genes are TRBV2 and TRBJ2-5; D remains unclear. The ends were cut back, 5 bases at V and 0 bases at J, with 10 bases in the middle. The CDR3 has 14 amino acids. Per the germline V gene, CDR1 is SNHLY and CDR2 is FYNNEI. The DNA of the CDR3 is TGTGCCAGCAGTTGGGCCTCGTACCAAGAGACCCAGTACTTC. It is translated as CASSWASYQETQYF. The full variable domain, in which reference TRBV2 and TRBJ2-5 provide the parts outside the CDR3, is EPEVTQTPSHQVTQMGQEVILRCVPISNHLYFYWYRQILGQKVEFLVSFYNNEISEKSEIFDDQFSVERPDGSNFTLKIRSTKLEDSAMYFCASSWASYQETQYFGPGTRLLVL.

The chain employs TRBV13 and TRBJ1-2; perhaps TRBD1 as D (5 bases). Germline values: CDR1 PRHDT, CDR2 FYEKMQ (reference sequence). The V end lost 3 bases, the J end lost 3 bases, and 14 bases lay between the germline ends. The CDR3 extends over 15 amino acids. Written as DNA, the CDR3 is TGTGCCAGCAGCTTGGGGTCAGGGATGGACTATGGCTACACCTTC. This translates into CASSLGSGMDYGYTF.

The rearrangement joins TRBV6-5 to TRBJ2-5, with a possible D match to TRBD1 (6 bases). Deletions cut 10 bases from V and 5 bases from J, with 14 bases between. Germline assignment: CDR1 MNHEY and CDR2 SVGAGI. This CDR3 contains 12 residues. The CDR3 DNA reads TGTGCCACCCAGGGGACGCCGGAGACCCAGTACTTC. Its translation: CATQGTPETQYF.

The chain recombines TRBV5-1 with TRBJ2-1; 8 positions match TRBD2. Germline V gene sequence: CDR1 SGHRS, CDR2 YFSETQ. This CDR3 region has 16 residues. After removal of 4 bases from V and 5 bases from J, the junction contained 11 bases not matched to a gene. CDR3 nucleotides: TGCGCCAGCAGCCGGGGGGGTACTAGCGGAAACAATGAGCAGTTCTTC. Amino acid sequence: CASSRGGTSGNNEQFF.

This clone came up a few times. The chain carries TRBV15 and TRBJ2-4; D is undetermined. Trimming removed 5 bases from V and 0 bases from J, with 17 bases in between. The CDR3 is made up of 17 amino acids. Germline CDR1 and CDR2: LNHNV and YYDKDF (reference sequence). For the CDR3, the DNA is TGTGCCACCAGCGCACAAATCACAGTTCTAGCCAAAAACATTCAGTACTTC. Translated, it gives CATSAQITVLAKNIQYF.

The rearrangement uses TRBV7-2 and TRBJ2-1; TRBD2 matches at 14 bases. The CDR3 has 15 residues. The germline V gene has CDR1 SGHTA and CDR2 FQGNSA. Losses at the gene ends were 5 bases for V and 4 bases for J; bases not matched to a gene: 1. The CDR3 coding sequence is TGTGCCAGCAGCCGGACTAGCGGGGGGTACAATGAGCAGTTCTTC. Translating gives CASSRTSGGYNEQFF.

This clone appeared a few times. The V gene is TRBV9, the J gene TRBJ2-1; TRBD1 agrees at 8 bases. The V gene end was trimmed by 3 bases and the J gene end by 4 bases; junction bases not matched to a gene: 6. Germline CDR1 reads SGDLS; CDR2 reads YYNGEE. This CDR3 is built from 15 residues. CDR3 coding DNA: TGTGCCAGCAGCGACCAGGGGGCCCTATACAATGAGCAGTTCTTC. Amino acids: CASSDQGALYNEQFF.

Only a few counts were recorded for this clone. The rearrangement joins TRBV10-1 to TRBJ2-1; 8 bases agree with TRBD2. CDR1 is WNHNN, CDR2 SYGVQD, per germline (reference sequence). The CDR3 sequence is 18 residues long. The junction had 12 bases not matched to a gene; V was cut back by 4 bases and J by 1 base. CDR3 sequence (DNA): TGCGCCAGCAGTGCCATCTCAGCGAGCGGGGGTTCCTACAATGAGCAGTTCTTC. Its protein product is CASSAISASGGSYNEQFF.

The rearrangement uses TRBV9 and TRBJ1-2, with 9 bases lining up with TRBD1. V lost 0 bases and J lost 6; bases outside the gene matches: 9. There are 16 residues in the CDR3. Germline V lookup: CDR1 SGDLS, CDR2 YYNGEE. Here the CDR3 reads CASSVAPGQGLHGYTF. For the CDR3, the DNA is TGTGCCAGCAGCGTAGCTCCGGGACAGGGCCTTCATGGCTACACCTTC.

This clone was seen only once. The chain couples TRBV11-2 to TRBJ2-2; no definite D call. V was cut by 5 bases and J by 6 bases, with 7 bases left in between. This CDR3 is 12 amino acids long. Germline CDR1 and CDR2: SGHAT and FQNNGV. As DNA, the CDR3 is TGTGCCAGCAGCCCCTTCCCCGGGGAGCTGTTTTTT. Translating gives CASSPFPGELFF. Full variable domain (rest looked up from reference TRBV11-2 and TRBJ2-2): EAGVAQSPRYKIIEKRQSVAFWCNPISGHATLYWYQQILGQGPKLLIQFQNNGVVDDSQLPKDRFSAERLKGVDSTLKIQPAKLEDSAVYLCASSPFPGELFFGEGSRLTVL.